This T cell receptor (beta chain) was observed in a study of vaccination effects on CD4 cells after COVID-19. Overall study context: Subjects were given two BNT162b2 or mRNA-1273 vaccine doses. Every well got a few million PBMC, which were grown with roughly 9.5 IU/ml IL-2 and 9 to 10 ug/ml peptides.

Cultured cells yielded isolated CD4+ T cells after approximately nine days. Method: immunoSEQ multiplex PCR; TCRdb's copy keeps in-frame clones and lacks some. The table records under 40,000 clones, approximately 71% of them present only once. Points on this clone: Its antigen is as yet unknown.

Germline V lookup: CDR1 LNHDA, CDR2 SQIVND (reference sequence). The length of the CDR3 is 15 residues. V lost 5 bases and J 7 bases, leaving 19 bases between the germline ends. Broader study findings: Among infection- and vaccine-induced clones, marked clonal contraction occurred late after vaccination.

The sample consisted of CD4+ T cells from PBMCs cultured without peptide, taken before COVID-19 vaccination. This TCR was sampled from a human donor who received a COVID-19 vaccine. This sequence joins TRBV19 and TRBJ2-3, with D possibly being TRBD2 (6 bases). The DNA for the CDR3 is TGTGCCAGTAGTGATACCGGGAGCCGGATTTATACGCAGTATTTT. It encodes CASSDTGSRIYTQYF.